This passage covers 5 T cell receptor beta chains from one sample sequenced in a study of cytomegalovirus exposure and HLA in healthy donors. The primer mix had 60 Vbeta and 13 Jbeta primers. The data were produced by immunoSEQ multiplex PCR, yet TCRdb's version contains in-frame clones alone and is incomplete. In the table there are nearly 300,000 clones, around 86% of which are singletons. Sample: PBMCs. The receptors were sampled from a man aged 40-55 years in good health and CMV-seropositive.

This chain joins TRBV6-1 and TRBJ1-4; D is unclear. Germline values: CDR1 MNHNS, CDR2 SASEGT. Trimming cost V 6 bases and J 5 bases, with 10 bases left between them. This CDR3 is 13 amino acids long. CDR3 in amino acids: CASRVTVNEKLFF. CDR3 DNA sequence: TGTGCCAGCAGAGTTACGGTGAATGAAAAACTGTTTTTT.

The V gene is TRBV19, the J gene TRBJ2-7; the match to TRBD2 covers 11 bases. The V and J ends lost 4 bases and 3 bases, in that order; junction bases with no gene match: 5. Germline-derived CDR1 and CDR2 are LNHDA and SQIVND (reference sequence). The CDR3 extends over 15 amino acids. The CDR3 DNA is TGTGCCAGTAGTAGCGGGACTAGCGGTTACTACGAGCAGTACTTC. As protein: CASSSGTSGYYEQYF.

This clone occurred a few times. The chain recombines TRBV7-3 with TRBJ2-2; no clear D gene. V gave up 5 bases and J gave up 3 bases, with 7 bases separating them. The CDR3 runs to 13 residues. Germline CDR1 SGHTA, CDR2 FQGTGA. The CDR3 sequence: CASSQMDTGELFF. The CDR3 DNA reads as TGTGCCAGCAGCCAGATGGACACCGGGGAGCTGTTTTTT.

The chain recombines TRBV18 with TRBJ1-2; D remains unclear. Germline CDR1 KGHSH, CDR2 LQKENI. The V end was cut by 4 bases, the J end by 4 bases, with 16 bases between. The CDR3 loop spans 15 amino acids. The CDR3, as DNA: TGTGCCAGCTCACAGGAACATGCCTCAGGCTATGGCTACACCTTC. Its protein product is CASSQEHASGYGYTF.

This sequence joins TRBV4-2 and TRBJ2-1; TRBD2 matches at 11 bases. With V trimmed by 4 bases and J by 4 bases, 9 bases remained unmatched. The CDR3 contains 17 residues. CDR1 and CDR2 from the germline V gene are LGHNA and YNFKEQ. The CDR3 coding sequence is TGTGCCAGCAGCCCTGGGACTAGCGGTATGATGTACAATGAGCAGTTCTTC. This sequence encodes CASSPGTSGMMYNEQFF.